The rows below give T cell receptor beta chains drawn from one sample of a study of blood T cell repertoires in COVID-19. Produced via immunoSEQ multiplex PCR; TCRdb's table is partial and in-frame only. This sample yields about 170,000 clones, of which approximately 85% are seen a single time; 6.5% to 7.5% belongs to the top ten. Material for sequencing was peripheral blood. The source is a man older than 75 with COVID-19, enrolled during active disease. The conserved cysteine and the conserved F or W are not part of the CDR3 here.

J	V	CDR3
TRBJ1-2	TRBV7-9	ASSSGTAYGYT
TRBJ1-2	TRBV4-2	ASSQVTRTTTGYT
TRBJ1-2	TRBV24-1	ATSPGTNYGYT
TRBJ1-1	TRBV19	ASKTGPQNTEAF
TRBJ2-2	TRBV11-2	ASSSFNGGELF
TRBJ2-3	TRBV28	ASSLDRGRPDTQY
TRBJ2-7	TRBV6-5	ASRGTDTVA
TRBJ2-5	TRBV6-2/TRBV6-3	ASSPPGAGETQY
TRBJ1-6	TRBV7-3	ASSLSGGGSPLH
TRBJ1-5	TRBV28	ASSGQGNQPQH
TRBJ2-5	TRBV28	ASSPGAGTQY
TRBJ1-5	TRBV28	ASRRAQH
TRBJ2-5	TRBV7-8	ASSPTAGIETQY
TRBJ2-1	TRBV7-7	ASSSKAGGNNEQF
TRBJ1-1	TRBV3-1/TRBV3-2	ASSLQGLGNTEAF
TRBJ2-3	TRBV5-1	ASSLEVRGLGSDTQY
TRBJ1-4	TRBV28	ASADRETF
TRBJ2-7	TRBV7-3	ASSFSGNSYEQY
TRBJ1-2	TRBV19	ASSRPGQGVYDYGYT
TRBJ1-4	TRBV6-5	ASRATGGVEKLF
TRBJ1-3	TRBV29-1	SVPGGPGNTIY
TRBJ2-5	TRBV28	ASSLGGISQETQY
TRBJ2-3	TRBV19	ASSRGDSRGDTQY
TRBJ2-5	TRBV28	ASQKAGRQETQY
TRBJ1-2	TRBV2	ASSSGQGRGGYT
TRBJ1-5	TRBV5-1	ASRPGTNSNQPQH
TRBJ1-6	TRBV7-2	ASSLEVQGFSPLH
TRBJ1-6	TRBV10-3	AIRTGDNSPLH
TRBJ1-2	TRBV4-3	ASSQDGGFGGYT
TRBJ1-3	TRBV7-8	ASSLRIGVDGNTIY
TRBJ2-5	TRBV18	ASSPLGARETQY
TRBJ1-2	TRBV5-1	ASSFQGASGYT
TRBJ2-7	TRBV5-5	ASTPLASSYEQY
TRBJ2-5	TRBV5-1	ASSGGDQASQETQY
TRBJ2-7	TRBV18	ASSSQGRWDEQY
TRBJ2-7	TRBV6-1	ASSEARGTASYEQY
TRBJ2-7	TRBV7-8	ASSLTARGAPYEQY
TRBJ2-3	TRBV18	ASTEKDTQY
TRBJ1-1	TRBV14	ASSQLGGNTEAF
TRBJ1-1	TRBV5-8	ASRRQSLNTEAF
TRBJ2-1	TRBV5-4	ASSSSTSGLYNEQF
TRBJ1-5	TRBV19	ASSMTTGSHQPQH
TRBJ1-6	TRBV12-3/TRBV12-4	ASSLGLASPLH
TRBJ1-6	TRBV7-8	ASSSDRGPSPLH
TRBJ1-6	TRBV5-1	ASSYGTNNSPLH
TRBJ2-3	TRBV10-3	AISPGDTQY
TRBJ1-4	TRBV27	ASSLGTHEGEKLF
TRBJ1-2	TRBV4-1	ASSQAPGQGAKVTGYT
TRBJ2-7	TRBV28	ASSLRQGPQY
TRBJ1-4	TRBV9	ASSRGDGTWEKLF
TRBJ1-1	TRBV5-4	ASSLAGVMNTEAF
TRBJ1-4	TRBV19	ATGQGNNEKLF
TRBJ1-6	TRBV25-1	ASVGNRYSNSPLH
TRBJ1-2	TRBV11-2	ASSRGQGSSGYT
TRBJ2-3	TRBV7-2	ASSLVTGVDTQY
TRBJ2-7	TRBV6-5	ASRGRVYEQY
TRBJ2-5	TRBV18	ASSSETQY
TRBJ1-1	TRBV7-9	ASSRQGLLSEAF
TRBJ2-5	TRBV9	ASSVTEKETQY
TRBJ1-2	TRBV28	ASTLGAELYGYT